Below are 27 T cell receptor beta chains sequenced from a single sample in a study of regulatory T cells in long-lasting Graves disease. Combining iRepertoire HTBI primers with Arm-PCR of CDR3 regions, the authors built TCR beta libraries. TCRdb passed the multiplex PCR reads through MiXCR, listing each CDR3 protein once. The table lists 430,000 or so distinct CDR3 sequences, 21% of them singletons. Time point indicated: persistent/refractory GD, antithyroid drugs over 5 years with positive TRAb. From PBMCs, RNA was extracted and then used to make the TCR library. Sequenced here: peripheral blood mononuclear cells (PBMCs), sampled when the disease was refractory, from a patient treated with antithyroid drugs. The receptor source for this set is a female donor with Graves disease.

The table lists this clonotype with a few counts. The chain couples TRBV7-9 to TRBJ2-5; TRBD1 agrees at 8 bases. The CDR3 runs 14 residues. After removal of 4 bases from V and 5 bases from J, the junction contained 6 bases not matched to a gene. Looked up from germline, CDR1 is SEHNR and CDR2 is FQNEAQ (reference sequence). CDR3 in amino acids: CASSSRGLGETQYF. The DNA of the CDR3 is TGTGCCAGCAGCTCCAGGGGGCTCGGGGAGACCCAGTACTTC.

In this sample, this clonotype turned up many times. The chain links TRBV28 to TRBJ1-5; D ambiguous. CDR3 length: 16 amino acids. Trimming removed 7 bases at V and 2 bases at J, with 18 bases between. CDR1 and CDR2 from the germline V gene are MDHEN and SYDVKM. CDR3 coding DNA: TGTGCCAGCACCTCGGGCGGCGGCCTTCGCAATCAGCCCCAGCATTTT. The encoded protein is CASTSGGGLRNQPQHF.

The count of this clonotype is one. The junction departs from germline at one end; a sequencing error may be responsible. The rearrangement links TRBV4-1 to TRBJ2-7; TRBD1 agrees at 9 bases. The CDR3 totals 16 residues. Per germline, CDR1 MGHRA and CDR2 YSYEKL. The CDR3 nucleotides read TGCGCCAGCAGCCAGGCCGGGACAGGGTTCTCCTGCGAGCAGTACTTC. Protein product: CASSQAGTGFSCEQYF.

The rearrangement uses TRBV7-9 and TRBJ2-7, with D unresolved. CDR3 length: 13 amino acids. CDR1 SEHNR and CDR2 FQNEAQ come from the germline V gene (reference sequence). Trimming cost V 5 bases and J 4 bases, with 12 bases left between them. For the CDR3, the DNA is TGTGCCAGCAGCGAAACCTCACGTTACGAGCAGTACTTC. Its translation is CASSETSRYEQYF.

Concerning this clonotype itself: At one end, the junction sequence differs from germline, possibly due to a read error. The rearrangement links TRBV28 to TRBJ2-5, with a possible D match to TRBD2 (6 bases). Germline CDR1 is MDHEN and CDR2 is SYDVKM. The CDR3 contains 14 residues. The CDR3 DNA reads as TGTGCCAGCAGTGCAGCGGGCGGTGAAGAGACCCGGTACTTC. Amino acids: CASSAAGGEETRYF.

CDR3 in amino acids: CASRASGRTYEQYF. The CDR3 bases are TGTGCCAGCAGGGCTAGCGGGAGAACCTACGAGCAGTACTTC. This sequence joins TRBV6-1 and TRBJ2-7, with 10 bases matching TRBD2. With 6 bases clipped from V and 2 bases from J, the junction kept 4 bases outside the gene matches. The CDR3 covers 14 residues. Germline assignment: CDR1 MNHNS and CDR2 SASEGT.

In the case of this clonotype: This could be a read error, since a much larger clone is one nucleotide away. V gene TRBV12-3 or TRBV12-4 combines with J gene TRBJ1-1; 7 bases are shared with TRBD1. After removal of 6 bases from V and 5 bases from J, the junction contained 3 bases not matched to a gene. CDR3 length equals 12 residues. The CDR3 sequence is CASRKQGTEAFF. CDR3 in DNA: TGTGCCAGCAGAAAACAGGGGACTGAAGCTTTCTTT.

This clonotype was picked up many times. This chain uses TRBV11-2 with TRBJ2-5; D possibly corresponds to TRBD1 (5 bases). This CDR3 is 14 amino acids long. Between the trimmed V and J ends, which lost 1 base and 1 base, there was a span of 7 bases. The V gene's germline CDR1 is SGHAT and CDR2 FQNNGV. CDR3 DNA: TGTGCCAGCAGCTTAGCAGGGATCCAAGAGACCCAGTACTTC. This encodes CASSLAGIQETQYF.

In the case of this clonotype: A read error may explain this, as a much larger clone is one base away. This chain connects TRBV9 to TRBJ2-2; no clear D gene. Germline-derived CDR1 and CDR2 are SGDLS and YYNGEE. This CDR3 is built from 18 residues. CDR3 protein: CASSERVLDGTNPGELFF. CDR3 DNA: TGTGCCAGCAGCGAACGAGTCCTTGACGGAACGAACCCCGGGGAGCTGTTTTTT. The variable domain in full, with the rest retrieved from reference TRBV9 and TRBJ2-2, is DSGVTQTPKHLITATGQRVTLRCSPRSGDLSVYWYQQSLDQGLQFLIQYYNGEERAKGNILERFSAQQFPDLHSELNLSSLELGDSALYFCASSERVLDGTNPGELFFGEGSRLTVL.

The sample holds many counts of this clonotype. The chain recombines TRBV5-1 with TRBJ2-5, with 7 bases that match TRBD2. The length of the CDR3 is 16 residues. V shed 3 bases and J 5 bases; nucleotides not matched to a gene: 13. Germline CDR1 is SGHRS and CDR2 is YFSETQ. As DNA, the CDR3 is TGCGCCAGCAGCTCGCTTACTGAGCGGGACTGGGAGACCCAGTACTTC. Its translation: CASSSLTERDWETQYF.

This clonotype came up many times. The chain joins TRBV11-2 to TRBJ1-2; 7 bases line up with TRBD1. The CDR3 runs to 14 residues. Germline V CDR1 and CDR2: SGHAT, FQNNGV. Unmatched junction bases numbered 6, after V lost 0 bases and J lost 8 bases. The CDR3 sequence: CASSLEWDSEGYTF. The CDR3 DNA is TGTGCCAGCAGCTTAGAATGGGACAGCGAGGGCTACACCTTC.

This clonotype was picked up many times. V gene TRBV5-4 combines with J gene TRBJ2-5; 11 bases fit TRBD1. The junction had 6 bases not matched to a gene; V was cut back by 4 bases and J by 4 bases. Germline CDR1 reads SGHNT; CDR2 reads YYREEE (reference sequence). The CDR3 covers 15 residues. For the CDR3, the DNA is TGTGCCAGCAGCCAAGGGACAGGGGGGATAGAGACCCAGTACTTC. Its translation is CASSQGTGGIETQYF. The full variable domain, rest sourced from reference TRBV5-4 and TRBJ2-5, is ETGVTQSPTHLIKTRGQQVTLRCSSQSGHNTVSWYQQALGQGPQFIFQYYREEENGRGNFPPRFSGLQFPNYSSELNVNALELDDSALYLCASSQGTGGIETQYFGPGTRLLVL.

This clonotype was observed once. A much larger clone differs by one base, so this may be a read error. Here the CDR3 omits its conserved ending phenylalanine or tryptophan, so a read error is the likely source. The genes are TRBV6-5 and TRBJ1-1, with D perhaps matching TRBD1 (5 bases). The germline V and J ends were trimmed by 1 base and 1 base, with 7 bases remaining between them. Germline CDR1 MNHEY, CDR2 SVGAGI. This CDR3 spans 14 amino acids. This chain's CDR3 is CASSYYGGNTEAFS. The CDR3 DNA reads as TGTGCCAGCAGTTACTACGGGGGGAACACTGAAGCTTTCTCT.

This chain connects TRBV30 to TRBJ1-3; D not certain. This CDR3 is 15 amino acids long. The germline V gene has CDR1 GTSNPN and CDR2 SVGIG (reference sequence). Trimming left V 3 bases short and J 2 bases short, with 14 bases between. The CDR3 nucleotides are TGTGCCTGGAGCCCTCCGCTTCGTACTGGAAACACCATATATTTT. It translates to CAWSPPLRTGNTIYF.

The rearrangement joins TRBV12-3 or TRBV12-4 to TRBJ2-4, with D possibly TRBD2 on 5 matching bases. The end of the DNA is better explained by TRBJ2-5, so the J call may be wrong. The CDR3 covers 13 residues. CDR3 protein: CASSLGGWGTQYF. The CDR3 coding sequence is TGTGCCAGCAGTTTAGGCGGGTGGGGGACCCAGTACTTC.

This clonotype was counted many times. V is TRBV7-3 and J is TRBJ1-1; D perhaps matches TRBD1 (5 bases). This CDR3 spans 13 amino acids. Germline loops: CDR1 SGHTA, CDR2 FQGTGA. With 2 bases removed from V and 5 bases from J, the gap between germline ends came to 9 bases. CDR3 sequence reads: CASSLRQKTEAFF. The CDR3 DNA reads TGTGCCAGCAGCTTACGACAGAAGACTGAAGCTTTCTTT.

The CDR3 is CASSPIAGSSTDTQYF. The CDR3 DNA sequence: TGTGCCAGCAGCCCAATAGCGGGTTCTAGCACAGATACGCAGTATTTT. V gene TRBV18 combines with J gene TRBJ2-3, with 7 positions matching TRBD2. Trimming cost V 8 bases and J 0 bases; bases outside gene matches: 11. The CDR3 runs 16 residues. Germline V gene lookup returns CDR1 KGHSH and CDR2 LQKENI.

The chain couples TRBV7-9 to TRBJ2-7; 7 nucleotides align to TRBD1. In germline, CDR1 is SEHNR, CDR2 FQNEAQ (reference sequence). After removal of 3 bases from V and 0 bases from J, the junction contained 20 bases not matched to a gene. The CDR3 spans 20 residues. CDR3 nucleotides: TGTGCCAGCAGCTTGAAGTTAGTAGGGGGCGCCCCAGGGCCCTCCTACGAGCAGTACTTC. Its translation: CASSLKLVGGAPGPSYEQYF.

The gene calls are TRBV28 and TRBJ2-1, with 11 positions matching TRBD2. The length of the CDR3 is 15 residues. Looked up from germline, CDR1 is MDHEN and CDR2 is SYDVKM. V shed 6 bases and J 1 base; nucleotides not matched to a gene: 2. The CDR3 region has the DNA TGTGCCAGCAGGGGGACTAGCGGTTCCTACAATGAGCAGTTCTTC. This sequence encodes CASRGTSGSYNEQFF. Combining the CDR3 with reference TRBV28 and TRBJ2-1 gives the whole variable domain DVKVTQSSRYLVKRTGEKVFLECVQDMDHENMFWYRQDPGLGLRLIYFSYDVKMKEKGDIPEGYSVSREKKERFSLILESASTNQTSMYLCASRGTSGSYNEQFFGPGTRLTVL.

In its sample, this clonotype was seen many times. CDR3 amino acids: CASTGGARGKNIQYF. Here the CDR3 DNA reads TGTGCCAGCACTGGAGGAGCTAGGGGCAAAAACATTCAGTACTTC. The chain couples TRBV2 to TRBJ2-4; D tentatively reads TRBD1 or TRBD2 (5 bases each). The germline CDR1 and CDR2 sequences are SNHLY and FYNNEI. V lost 7 bases to trimming and J lost 3 bases, with 16 bases between them. The CDR3 sequence is 15 residues long.

This clonotype has a count of ten or more. J is TRBJ2-7 and V is TRBV13, with 8 nucleotides matching TRBD2. Germline V gives CDR1 PRHDT, CDR2 FYEKMQ (reference sequence). This CDR3 region has 14 residues. V dropped 7 bases and J dropped 3; count of bases not matched to a gene: 8. CDR3 bases: TGTGCCAGCACCAGGGCGGGAGGAAACTACGAGCAGTACTTC. Translation: CASTRAGGNYEQYF. The full variable domain, with the rest looked up from reference TRBV13 and TRBJ2-7, is AAGVIQSPRHLIKEKRETATLKCYPIPRHDTVYWYQQGPGQDPQFLISFYEKMQSDKGSIPDRFSAQQFSDYHSELNMSSLELGDSALYFCASTRAGGNYEQYFGPGTRLTVT.

Ten or more counts support this clonotype. The rearrangement links TRBV28 to TRBJ1-5, with 7 positions matching TRBD1. The germline CDR1 and CDR2 sequences are MDHEN and SYDVKM. V lost 7 bases and J lost 2; bases outside the gene matches: 11. This CDR3 is 16 amino acids long. The CDR3 nucleotides read TGTGCCAGCATCGGGACAGCATCTATTGGCAATCAGCCCCAGCATTTT. Encoded protein: CASIGTASIGNQPQHF.

This clonotype was observed a handful of times. This chain connects TRBV7-6 to TRBJ2-2; D may be TRBD2 (6 bases). Germline CDR1 and CDR2: SGHVS and FNYEAQ. V lost 5 bases and J lost 4, with 14 bases in between. This CDR3 spans 15 amino acids. The CDR3 region is CASSPPGVVTGELFF. The CDR3 region has the DNA TGTGCCAGCAGCCCCCCGGGAGTGGTCACCGGGGAGCTGTTTTTT.

This clonotype came up a few times. This chain links TRBV6-1 with TRBJ2-1; TRBD2 is a possible D gene (6 bases). The CDR3 length is 16 residues. Germline CDR1 is MNHNS and CDR2 is SASEGT. V lost 3 bases, J lost 8 bases, and 20 bases lay in between. CDR3 loop: CASSDRRDSSSDEQFF. In nucleotides, the CDR3 is TGTGCCAGCAGTGACAGAAGGGACTCTTCTTCGGATGAGCAGTTCTTC.

The chain couples TRBV28 to TRBJ2-1; TRBD1 aligns across 8 bases. Germline CDR1 reads MDHEN; CDR2 reads SYDVKM. The CDR3 is 14 amino acids. Trimming removed 6 bases from V and 4 bases from J; junction bases left unmatched: 5. Here the CDR3 DNA reads TGTGCCAGCAGGCGGACAGGGAGGTACAATGAGCAGTTCTTC. Protein: CASRRTGRYNEQFF.

The rearrangement links TRBV4-1 to TRBJ2-2; perhaps TRBD1 as D (5 bases). The V gene's germline CDR1 is MGHRA and CDR2 YSYEKL. Trimming took 2 bases from V and 7 from J, leaving 14 bases between them. This CDR3 region has 15 residues. CDR3 in amino acids: CASSQTAARGGELFF. CDR3 in DNA: TGCGCCAGCAGCCAAACAGCCGCAAGGGGCGGGGAGCTGTTTTTT.

This clonotype was observed at least ten times. J is TRBJ2-7 and V is TRBV28, with D maybe TRBD2 (6 bases). The germline V and J ends were trimmed by 5 bases and 3 bases, with 14 bases remaining between them. The CDR3 is 14 residues long. Germline V gives CDR1 MDHEN, CDR2 SYDVKM. The CDR3 coding sequence is TGTGCCAGCAGTCCGACTAGTAACCTCTACGAGCAGTACTTC. This translates into CASSPTSNLYEQYF.